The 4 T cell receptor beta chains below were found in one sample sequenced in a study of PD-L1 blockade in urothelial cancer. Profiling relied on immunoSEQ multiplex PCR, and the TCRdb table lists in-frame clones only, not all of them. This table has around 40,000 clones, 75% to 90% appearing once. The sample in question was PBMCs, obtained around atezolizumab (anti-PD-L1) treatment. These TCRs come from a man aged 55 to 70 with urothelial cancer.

CDR3 in amino acids: CASSSGATNEKLFF. The CDR3 DNA follows: TGTGCCAGCAGCTCGGGGGCAACTAATGAAAAACTGTTTTTT. This chain joins TRBV5-6 and TRBJ1-4, with TRBD1 as a possible D gene (5 bases). The CDR3 is 14 residues long. With 3 bases removed from V and 0 bases from J, the gap between germline ends came to 6 bases. CDR1 and CDR2 from the germline V gene are SGHDT and YYEEEE. The full variable domain, in which reference TRBV5-6 and TRBJ1-4 provide the parts outside the CDR3, is DAGVTQSPTHLIKTRGQQVTLRCSPKSGHDTVSWYQQALGQGPQFIFQYYEEEERQRGNFPDRFSGHQFPNYSSELNVNALLLGDSALYLCASSSGATNEKLFFGSGTQLSVL.

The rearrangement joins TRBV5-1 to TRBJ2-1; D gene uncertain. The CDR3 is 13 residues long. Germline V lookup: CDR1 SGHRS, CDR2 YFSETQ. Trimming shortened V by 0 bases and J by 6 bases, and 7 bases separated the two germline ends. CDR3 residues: CASSLEGVNEQFF. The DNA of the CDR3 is TGCGCCAGCAGCTTGGAAGGAGTCAATGAGCAGTTCTTC.

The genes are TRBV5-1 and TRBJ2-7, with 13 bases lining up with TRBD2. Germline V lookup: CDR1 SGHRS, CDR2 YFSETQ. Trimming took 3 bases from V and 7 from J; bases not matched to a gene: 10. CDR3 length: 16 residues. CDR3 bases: TGCGCCAGCAGCTCCTGGACTAGCGGGAGTCCGAGTGAGCAGTACTTC. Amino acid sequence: CASSSWTSGSPSEQYF.

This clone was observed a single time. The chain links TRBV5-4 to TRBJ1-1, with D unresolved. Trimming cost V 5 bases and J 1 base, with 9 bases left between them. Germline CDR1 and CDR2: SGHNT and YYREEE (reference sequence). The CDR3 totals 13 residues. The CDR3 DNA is TGTGCCAGCAGATTAAATTCGAACACTGAAGCTTTCTTT. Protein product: CASRLNSNTEAFF.